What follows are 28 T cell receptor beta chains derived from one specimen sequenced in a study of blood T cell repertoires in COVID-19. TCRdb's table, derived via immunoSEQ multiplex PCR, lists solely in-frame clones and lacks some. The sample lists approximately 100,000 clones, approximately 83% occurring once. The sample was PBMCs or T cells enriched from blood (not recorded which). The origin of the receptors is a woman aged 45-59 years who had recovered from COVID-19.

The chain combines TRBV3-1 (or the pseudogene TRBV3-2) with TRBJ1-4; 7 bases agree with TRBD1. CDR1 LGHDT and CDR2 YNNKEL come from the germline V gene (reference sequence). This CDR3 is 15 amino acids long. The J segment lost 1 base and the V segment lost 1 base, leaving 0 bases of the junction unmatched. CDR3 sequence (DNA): TGTGCCAGCAGCCAAGCAGGGGGAACTAATGAAAAACTGTTTTTT. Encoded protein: CASSQAGGTNEKLFF.

The CDR3 DNA follows: TGTGCCAGCAGTTTACCCTACTGGGAGCAGTTCTTC. Its translation is CASSLPYWEQFF. V and J are TRBV28 and TRBJ2-1; D ambiguous. This CDR3 contains 12 residues. Trimming shortened V by 2 bases and J by 10 bases, and 9 bases separated the two germline ends. CDR1 is MDHEN and CDR2 is SYDVKM in the germline V gene.

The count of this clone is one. The CDR3 loop is CASSVGQQETQYF. DNA for the CDR3: TGTGCCAGCAGTGTGGGACAGCAAGAGACCCAGTACTTC. The chain recombines TRBV2 with TRBJ2-5, with 7 bases that match TRBD1. Germline V gives CDR1 SNHLY, CDR2 FYNNEI. Trimming took 4 bases from V and 2 from J; bases not matched to a gene: 1. The CDR3 spans 13 residues. The full variable domain, its missing parts supplied by reference TRBV2 and TRBJ2-5, is EPEVTQTPSHQVTQMGQEVILRCVPISNHLYFYWYRQILGQKVEFLVSFYNNEISEKSEIFDDQFSVERPDGSNFTLKIRSTKLEDSAMYFCASSVGQQETQYFGPGTRLLVL.

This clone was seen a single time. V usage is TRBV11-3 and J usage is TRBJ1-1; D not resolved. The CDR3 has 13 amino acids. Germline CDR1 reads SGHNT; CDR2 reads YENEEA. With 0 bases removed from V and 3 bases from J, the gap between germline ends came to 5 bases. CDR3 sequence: CASSLERYTEAFF. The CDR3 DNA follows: TGTGCCAGCAGCTTAGAGAGATACACTGAAGCTTTCTTT.

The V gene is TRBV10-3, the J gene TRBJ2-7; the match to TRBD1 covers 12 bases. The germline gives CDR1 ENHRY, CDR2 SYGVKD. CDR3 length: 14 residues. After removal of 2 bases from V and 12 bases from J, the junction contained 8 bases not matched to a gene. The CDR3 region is CAISEERDRGLTYF. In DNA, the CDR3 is TGTGCCATCAGTGAGGAGAGGGACAGGGGGCTCACGTACTTC.

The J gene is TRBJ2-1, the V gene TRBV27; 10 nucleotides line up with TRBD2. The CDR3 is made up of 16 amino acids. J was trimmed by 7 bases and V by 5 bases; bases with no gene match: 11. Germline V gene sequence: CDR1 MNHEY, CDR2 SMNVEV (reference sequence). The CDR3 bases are TGTGCCAGCAGTATTGGACTAGCGGTAGGGGAAAATGAGCAGTTCTTC. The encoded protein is CASSIGLAVGENEQFF.

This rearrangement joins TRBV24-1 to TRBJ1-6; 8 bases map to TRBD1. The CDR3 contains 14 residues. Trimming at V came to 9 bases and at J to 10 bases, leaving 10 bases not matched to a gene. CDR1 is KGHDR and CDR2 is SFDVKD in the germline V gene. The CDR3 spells CATQKGQGNSPLHF. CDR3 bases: TGTGCCACCCAAAAAGGACAGGGTAACTCACCCCTCCACTTT.

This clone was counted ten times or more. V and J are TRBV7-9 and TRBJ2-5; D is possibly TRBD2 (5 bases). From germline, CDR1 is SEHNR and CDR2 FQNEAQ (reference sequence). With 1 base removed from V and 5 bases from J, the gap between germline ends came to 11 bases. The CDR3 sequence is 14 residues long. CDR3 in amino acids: CASSLELAPETQYF. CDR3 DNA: TGTGCCAGCAGCTTAGAGCTAGCTCCGGAGACCCAGTACTTC. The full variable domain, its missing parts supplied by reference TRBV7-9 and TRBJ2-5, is DTGVSQNPRHKITKRGQNVTFRCDPISEHNRLYWYRQTLGQGPEFLTYFQNEAQLEKSRLLSDRFSAERPKGSFSTLEIQRTEQGDSAMYLCASSLELAPETQYFGPGTRLLVL.

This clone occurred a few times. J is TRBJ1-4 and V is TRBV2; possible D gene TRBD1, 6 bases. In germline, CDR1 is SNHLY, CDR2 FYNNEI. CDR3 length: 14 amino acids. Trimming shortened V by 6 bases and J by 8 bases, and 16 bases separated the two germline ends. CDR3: CASSEQGPEEKLFF. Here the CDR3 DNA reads TGTGCCAGCAGCGAACAGGGTCCGGAAGAAAAACTGTTTTTT.

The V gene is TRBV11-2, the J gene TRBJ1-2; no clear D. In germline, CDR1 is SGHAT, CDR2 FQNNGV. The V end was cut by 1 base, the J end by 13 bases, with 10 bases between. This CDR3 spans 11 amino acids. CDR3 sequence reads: CASSLGADRTF. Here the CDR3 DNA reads TGTGCCAGCAGCTTAGGGGCAGACCGCACCTTC.

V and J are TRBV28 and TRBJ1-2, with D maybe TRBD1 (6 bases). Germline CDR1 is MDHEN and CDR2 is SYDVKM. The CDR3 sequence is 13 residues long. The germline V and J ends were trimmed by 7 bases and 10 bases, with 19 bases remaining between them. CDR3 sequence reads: CASTPGGPSYYTF. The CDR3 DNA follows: TGTGCCAGCACCCCTGGGGGCCCATCGTACTACACCTTC.

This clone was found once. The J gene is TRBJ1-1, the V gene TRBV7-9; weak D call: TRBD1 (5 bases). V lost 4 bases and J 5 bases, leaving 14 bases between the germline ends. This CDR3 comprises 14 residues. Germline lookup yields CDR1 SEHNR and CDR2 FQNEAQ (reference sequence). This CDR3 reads CASSSNIGVTEAFF. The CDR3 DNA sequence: TGTGCCAGCAGCTCAAATATAGGGGTTACTGAAGCTTTCTTT.

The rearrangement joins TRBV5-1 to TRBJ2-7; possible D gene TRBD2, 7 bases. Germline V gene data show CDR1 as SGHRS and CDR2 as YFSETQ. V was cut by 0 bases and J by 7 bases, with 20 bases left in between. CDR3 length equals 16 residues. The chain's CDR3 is CASSLEGGDSKHEQYF. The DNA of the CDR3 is TGCGCCAGCAGCTTGGAAGGGGGGGACTCTAAACATGAGCAGTACTTC.

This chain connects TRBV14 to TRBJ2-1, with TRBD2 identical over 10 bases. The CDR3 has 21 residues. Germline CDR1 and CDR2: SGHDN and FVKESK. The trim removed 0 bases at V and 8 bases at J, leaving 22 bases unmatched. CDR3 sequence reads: CASSQDRYESTERGGQDEQFF. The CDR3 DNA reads TGTGCCAGCAGCCAAGATCGGTACGAGTCTACTGAGCGGGGGGGCCAAGATGAGCAGTTCTTC.

CDR3: CASSEAGTSGRPQETQYF. Written as DNA, the CDR3 is TGTGCCAGCAGTGAGGCCGGGACTAGCGGGAGGCCGCAAGAGACCCAGTACTTC. The V gene is TRBV6-1, the J gene TRBJ2-5, with TRBD2 identical over 15 bases. Germline CDR1 MNHNS, CDR2 SASEGT. The CDR3 is 18 residues long. Unmatched junction bases numbered 7, after V lost 3 bases and J lost 2 bases.

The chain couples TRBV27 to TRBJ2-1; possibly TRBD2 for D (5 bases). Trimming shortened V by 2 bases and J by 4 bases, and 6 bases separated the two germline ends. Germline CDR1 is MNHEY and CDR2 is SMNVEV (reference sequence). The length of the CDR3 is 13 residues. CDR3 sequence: CASSLGGYNEQFF. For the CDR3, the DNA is TGTGCCAGCAGTTTAGGCGGGTACAATGAGCAGTTCTTC.

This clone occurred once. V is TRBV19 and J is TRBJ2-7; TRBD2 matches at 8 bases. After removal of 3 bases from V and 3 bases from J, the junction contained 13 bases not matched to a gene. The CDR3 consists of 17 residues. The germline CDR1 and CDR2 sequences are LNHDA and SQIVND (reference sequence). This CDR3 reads CASSISPLTSGGYEQYF. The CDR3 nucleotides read TGTGCCAGTAGTATCTCCCCCCTTACTAGCGGAGGCTACGAGCAGTACTTC.

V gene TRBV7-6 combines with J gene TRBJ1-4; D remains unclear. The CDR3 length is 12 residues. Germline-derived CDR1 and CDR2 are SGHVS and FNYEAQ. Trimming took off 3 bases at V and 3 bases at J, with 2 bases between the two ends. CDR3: CASSFSNEKLFF. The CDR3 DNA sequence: TGTGCCAGCAGCTTCTCTAATGAAAAACTGTTTTTT.

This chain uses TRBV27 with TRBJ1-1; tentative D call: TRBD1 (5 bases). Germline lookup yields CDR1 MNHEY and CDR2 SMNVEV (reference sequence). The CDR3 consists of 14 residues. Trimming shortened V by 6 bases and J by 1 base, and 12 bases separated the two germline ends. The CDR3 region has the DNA TGTGCCAGCAGGCCGGCGGGGCCGAACACTGAAGCTTTCTTT. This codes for CASRPAGPNTEAFF.

The CDR3 sequence: CASSLETPNYGYTF. CDR3 coding DNA: TGTGCCAGCAGTCTAGAAACACCTAACTATGGCTACACCTTC. The gene calls are TRBV28 and TRBJ1-2; D remains ambiguous. The CDR3 totals 14 residues. V was cut by 5 bases and J by 0 bases, with 10 bases left in between. Germline CDR1 reads MDHEN; CDR2 reads SYDVKM.

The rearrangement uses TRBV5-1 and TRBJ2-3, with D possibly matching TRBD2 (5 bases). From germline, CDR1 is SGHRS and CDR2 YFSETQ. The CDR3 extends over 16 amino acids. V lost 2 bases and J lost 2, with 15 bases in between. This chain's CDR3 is CASSLSQRQFTDTQYF. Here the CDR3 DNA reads TGCGCCAGCAGCTTAAGTCAGCGGCAATTCACAGATACGCAGTATTTT.

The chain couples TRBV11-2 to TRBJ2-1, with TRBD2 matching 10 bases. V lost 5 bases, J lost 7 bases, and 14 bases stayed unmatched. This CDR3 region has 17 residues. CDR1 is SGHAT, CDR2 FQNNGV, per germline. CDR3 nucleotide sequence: TGTGCCAGCAGCGGTAGCCAGCGGGGGGGCCGAGTAAATGAGCAGTTCTTC. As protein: CASSGSQRGGRVNEQFF.

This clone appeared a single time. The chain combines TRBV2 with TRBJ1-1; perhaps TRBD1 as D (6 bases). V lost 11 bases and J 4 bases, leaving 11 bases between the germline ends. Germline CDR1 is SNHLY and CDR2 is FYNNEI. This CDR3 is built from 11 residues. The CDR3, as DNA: TGTGCCGGACAGAGAACCACTGAAGCTTTCTTT. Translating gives CAGQRTTEAFF.

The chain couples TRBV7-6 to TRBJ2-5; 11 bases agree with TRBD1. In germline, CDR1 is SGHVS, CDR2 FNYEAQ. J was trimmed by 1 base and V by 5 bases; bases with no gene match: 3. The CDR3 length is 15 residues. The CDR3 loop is CASSPGTGGQETQYF. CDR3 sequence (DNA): TGTGCCAGCAGCCCAGGGACAGGGGGCCAAGAGACCCAGTACTTC. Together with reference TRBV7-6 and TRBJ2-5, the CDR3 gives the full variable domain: GAGVSQSPRYKVTKRGQDVALRCDPISGHVSLYWYRQALGQGPEFLTYFNYEAQQDKSGLPNDRFSAERPEGSISTLTIQRTEQRDSAMYRCASSPGTGGQETQYFGPGTRLLVL.

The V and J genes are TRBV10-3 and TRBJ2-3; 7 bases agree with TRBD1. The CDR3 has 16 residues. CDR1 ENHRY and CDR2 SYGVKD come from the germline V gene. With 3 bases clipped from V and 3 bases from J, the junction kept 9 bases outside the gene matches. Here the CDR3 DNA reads TGTGCCATCAGTGATTGGGCAGGGGGATTGACAGATACGCAGTATTTT. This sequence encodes CAISDWAGGLTDTQYF.

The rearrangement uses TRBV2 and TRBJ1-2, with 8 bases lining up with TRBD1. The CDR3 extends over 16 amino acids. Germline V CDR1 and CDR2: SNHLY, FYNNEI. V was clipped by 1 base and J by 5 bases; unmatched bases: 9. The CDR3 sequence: CASSEGPPGQAYGYTF. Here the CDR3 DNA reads TGTGCCAGCAGTGAAGGGCCCCCGGGACAGGCTTATGGCTACACCTTC.

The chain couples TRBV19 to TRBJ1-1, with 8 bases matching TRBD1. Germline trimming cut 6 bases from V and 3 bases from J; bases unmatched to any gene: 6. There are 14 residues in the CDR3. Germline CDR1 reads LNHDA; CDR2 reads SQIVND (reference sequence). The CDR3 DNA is TGTGCCAGTAGGATTTCGACAGGGGACACTGAAGCTTTCTTT. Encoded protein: CASRISTGDTEAFF.

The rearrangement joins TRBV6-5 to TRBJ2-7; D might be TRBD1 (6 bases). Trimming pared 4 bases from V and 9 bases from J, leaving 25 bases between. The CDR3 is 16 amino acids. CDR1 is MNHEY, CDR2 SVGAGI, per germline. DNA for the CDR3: TGTGCCAGCAGTTCGCAAACCCAGGGGAATCGTCTAGCGCAGTACTTC. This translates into CASSSQTQGNRLAQYF.